The 8 T cell receptor beta chains listed next were all sequenced from one sample in a study of OX40 agonist ivuxolimab in advanced cancers. Measured with immunoSEQ multiplex PCR; TCRdb has only the in-frame clones, and not every one. The sample includes 63,000 or so clones, around 90% seen only once; the top ten take over 2%. Sequences were derived from CD4+ or CD8+ T cells sorted from blood, sampled in a trial of the OX40 agonist ivuxolimab. The receptors here all came from an adult with an advanced solid tumor such as melanoma, head and neck, liver or kidney cancer.

The rearrangement joins TRBV5-1 to TRBJ2-7, with TRBD2 identical over 7 bases. CDR1 and CDR2 from the germline V gene are SGHRS and YFSETQ. J was trimmed by 5 bases and V by 5 bases; bases with no gene match: 13. This CDR3 contains 15 residues. CDR3 nucleotide sequence: TGCGCCAGCAGGACTGAGGGCGGGAGAGTCGACGAGCAGTACTTC. Its translation is CASRTEGGRVDEQYF.

The J gene is TRBJ2-1, the V gene TRBV5-1, with D perhaps matching TRBD2 (6 bases). The germline V and J ends were trimmed by 2 bases and 0 bases, with 9 bases remaining between them. The CDR3 consists of 15 residues. Germline CDR1 is SGHRS and CDR2 is YFSETQ. The CDR3 spells CASSFGGSSYNEQFF. CDR3 in DNA: TGCGCCAGCAGCTTTGGGGGGAGCTCCTACAATGAGCAGTTCTTC. The variable domain in full, with the rest retrieved from reference TRBV5-1 and TRBJ2-1, is KAGVTQTPRYLIKTRGQQVTLSCSPISGHRSVSWYQQTPGQGLQFLFEYFSETQRNKGNFPGRFSGRQFSNSRSEMNVSTLELGDSALYLCASSFGGSSYNEQFFGPGTRLTVL.

The chain uses TRBV28 and TRBJ2-1; 10 nucleotides align to TRBD2. The V segment lost 5 bases and the J segment 4 bases; nucleotides outside the gene matches: 11. CDR3 length: 17 amino acids. Germline CDR1 MDHEN, CDR2 SYDVKM. CDR3 nucleotides: TGTGCCAGCAGTGCTACCGCTGGGACTAGCGTGTACAATGAGCAGTTCTTC. Protein sequence: CASSATAGTSVYNEQFF.

The V and J genes are TRBV2 and TRBJ2-3; no reliable D call. CDR3 length: 12 residues. Germline CDR1 and CDR2: SNHLY and FYNNEI. V lost 8 bases and J 6 bases, leaving 12 bases between the germline ends. The CDR3: CASSQLEDTQYF. The CDR3 DNA sequence: TGTGCCAGCTCCCAGTTGGAGGATACGCAGTATTTT.

This chain connects TRBV12-5 to TRBJ1-2; TRBD1 might be the D (6 bases). Germline V gives CDR1 LGHNT, CDR2 FRNRAP. The CDR3 has 15 amino acids. The germline V and J ends were trimmed by 5 bases and 5 bases, with 18 bases remaining between them. This CDR3 reads CASGRLGGRCYGYTF. CDR3 DNA sequence: TGTGCTAGTGGTCGCCTCGGGGGGCGGTGTTATGGCTACACCTTC.

The chain uses TRBV7-2 and TRBJ1-2; a possible D gene is TRBD1 (6 bases). The V end lost 0 bases, the J end lost 5 bases, and 22 bases lay between the germline ends. The germline V gene has CDR1 SGHTA and CDR2 FQGNSA. The CDR3 is 18 residues long. CDR3 protein: CASSLARLDRSDDYGYTF. DNA of the CDR3: TGTGCCAGCAGCTTAGCGAGATTAGACAGGTCTGATGATTATGGCTACACCTTC.

This chain uses TRBV2 with TRBJ2-3, with D uncertain. The V end was cut by 2 bases, the J end by 0 bases, with 15 bases between. Germline V gene sequence: CDR1 SNHLY, CDR2 FYNNEI. The CDR3 loop spans 17 amino acids. The CDR3 DNA reads as TGTGCCAGCAGTGAAATTGGGTTCTCGGCTAGCACAGATACGCAGTATTTT. Its protein product is CASSEIGFSASTDTQYF. The full variable domain, rest sourced from reference TRBV2 and TRBJ2-3, is EPEVTQTPSHQVTQMGQEVILRCVPISNHLYFYWYRQILGQKVEFLVSFYNNEISEKSEIFDDQFSVERPDGSNFTLKIRSTKLEDSAMYFCASSEIGFSASTDTQYFGPGTRLTVL.

The rearrangement uses TRBV5-4 and TRBJ2-5; 12 positions agree with TRBD2. CDR1 and CDR2 (germline): SGHNT, YYREEE (reference sequence). V trimming: 4 bases; J trimming: 4 bases; junction bases outside the gene matches: 5. This CDR3 comprises 15 residues. Here the CDR3 DNA reads TGTGCCAGCAGCCAAGGACTAGCGGGATTAGAGACCCAGTACTTC. Its protein is CASSQGLAGLETQYF.